The T cell receptor beta chain described here comes from a study of cytomegalovirus exposure and HLA in healthy donors. V lost 8 bases, J lost 1 base, and 12 bases lay in between. This CDR3 is built from 14 residues. Germline loops: CDR1 LNHDA, CDR2 SQIVND (reference sequence). Produced via immunoSEQ multiplex PCR; TCRdb's table is partial and in-frame only. This sample has about 130,000 clones, with roughly 89% found just once. A note on this clone: Its specificity is not known.

General study results and limits: A classifier reportedly called cytomegalovirus status with high sensitivity and specificity.

This clonotype originated in a woman younger than 30 in good health and CMV-seropositive. J is TRBJ1-5 and V is TRBV19; tentatively, D is TRBD1 (5 bases). Material for sequencing was PBMCs. The CDR3 DNA is TGTGCCAGTGTGTCAGGGTCGAGCAATCAGCCCCAGCATTTT. It is translated as CASVSGSSNQPQHF.